This note documents a single T cell receptor (beta chain) sequence. Original analysis: Nucleated cell number was recorded as an estimate derived from reference gene primer amplification. The data were produced by immunoSEQ multiplex PCR, yet TCRdb's version contains in-frame clones alone and is incomplete. V, J and clone size were drawn from that table, and D and trimming were deduced from the DNA. The sample lists a few hundred thousand clones; 89% were seen once. This entry is derived from a study of blood T cell repertoires in COVID-19. Study information: The United States, Italy and Spain were the sources of the acute and convalescent COVID-19 samples.

This CDR3 has 16 amino acids. V lost 6 bases to trimming and J lost 1 base; unmatched junction nucleotides: 6. The germline V gene has CDR1 LGHNT and CDR2 FRNRAP. The TCR comes from a woman between 40 and 50 years old who had recovered from COVID-19. The sequenced sample consisted of peripheral blood. The chain recombines TRBV12-5 with TRBJ1-1; 12 nucleotides line up with TRBD1. DNA for the CDR3: TGTGCTAGTGGCGGGACAGGGGGCGAATGGAACACTGAAGCTTTCTTT. Amino acids: CASGGTGGEWNTEAFF. Full variable domain (remainder filled in from reference TRBV12-5 and TRBJ1-1): DARVTQTPRHKVTEMGQEVTMRCQPILGHNTVFWYRQTMMQGLELLAYFRNRAPLDDSGMPKDRFSAEMPDATLATLKIQPSEPRDSAVYFCASGGTGGEWNTEAFFGQGTRLTVV.